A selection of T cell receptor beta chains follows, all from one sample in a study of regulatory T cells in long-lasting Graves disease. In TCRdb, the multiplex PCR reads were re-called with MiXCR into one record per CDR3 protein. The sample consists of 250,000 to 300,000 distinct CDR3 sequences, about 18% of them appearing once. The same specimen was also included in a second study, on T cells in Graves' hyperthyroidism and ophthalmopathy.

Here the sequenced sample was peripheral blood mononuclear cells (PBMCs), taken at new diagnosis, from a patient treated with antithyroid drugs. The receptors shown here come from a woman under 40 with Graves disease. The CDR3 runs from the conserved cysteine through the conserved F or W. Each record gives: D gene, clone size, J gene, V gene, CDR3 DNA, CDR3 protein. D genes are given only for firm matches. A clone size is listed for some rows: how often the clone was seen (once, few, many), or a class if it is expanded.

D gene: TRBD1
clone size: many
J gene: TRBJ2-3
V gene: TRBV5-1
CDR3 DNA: TGCGCCAGCAGCTTGGCCTGGTTGACAGGGAAAACGACAGATACGCAGTATTTT
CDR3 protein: CASSLAWLTGKTTDTQYF

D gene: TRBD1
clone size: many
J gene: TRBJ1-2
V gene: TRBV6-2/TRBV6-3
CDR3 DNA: TGTGCCAGCAGTGAAGGTGGTAGGGGGCGAAACTATGGCTACACCTTC
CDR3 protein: CASSEGGRGRNYGYTF

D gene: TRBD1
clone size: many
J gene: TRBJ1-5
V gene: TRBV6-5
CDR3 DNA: TGTGCCAGCAGTTACTCGAGCGGCAGGGGGCATCAGCCCCAGCATTTT
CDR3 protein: CASSYSSGRGHQPQHF

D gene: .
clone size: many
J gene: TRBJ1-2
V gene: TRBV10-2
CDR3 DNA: TGCGCCAGCGGTCAGGGCGAGGGCTACACCTTC
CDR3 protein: CASGQGEGYTF

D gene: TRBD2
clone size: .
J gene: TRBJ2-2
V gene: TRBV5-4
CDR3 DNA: TGTGCCAGCAGTCGCCCACTAGCGGGGGAGGCTAGGGAGCTGTTTTTT
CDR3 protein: CASSRPLAGEARELFF

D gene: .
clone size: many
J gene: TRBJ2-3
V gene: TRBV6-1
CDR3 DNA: TGTGCCAGCAGTGAATTGGACAGTGGGGGATATACGCAGTATTTT
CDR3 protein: CASSELDSGGYTQYF

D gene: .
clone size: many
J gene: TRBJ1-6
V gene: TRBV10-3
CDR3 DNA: TGTGCCATCAGTGGACAGCCATATAATTCACCCCTCCACTTT
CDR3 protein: CAISGQPYNSPLHF

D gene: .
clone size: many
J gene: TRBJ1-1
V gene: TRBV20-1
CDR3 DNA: TGCAGTGCCCCAAAGGCGGGGCGCGGTAACACTGAAGCTTTCTTT
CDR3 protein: CSAPKAGRGNTEAFF

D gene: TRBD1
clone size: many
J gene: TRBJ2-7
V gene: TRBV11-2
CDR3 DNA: TGTGCCAGCAGCTTGCCCGGGGACAGGGGGCACGACGAGCAGTACTTC
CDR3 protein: CASSLPGDRGHDEQYF

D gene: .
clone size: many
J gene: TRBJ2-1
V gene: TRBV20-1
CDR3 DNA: TGCAGTGCTAGAGATAATAGGCTGACTTTGACAAGGGAGCAGTTCTTC
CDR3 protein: CSARDNRLTLTREQFF

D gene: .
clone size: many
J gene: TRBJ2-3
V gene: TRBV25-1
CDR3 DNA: TGTGCCAGCAGTGGGGGGCACCTGGACTCCACAGATACGCAGTATTTT
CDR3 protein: CASSGGHLDSTDTQYF

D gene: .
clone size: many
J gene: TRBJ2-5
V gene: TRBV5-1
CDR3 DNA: TGCGCCAGCAGCTTTCTGGCTAGTTGGAAGACCCAGTACTTC
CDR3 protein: CASSFLASWKTQYF

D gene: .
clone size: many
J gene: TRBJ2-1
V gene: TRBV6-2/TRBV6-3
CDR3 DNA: TGTGCCAGCAGTTCAAGACATAACAATGAGCAGTTCTTC
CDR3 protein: CASSSRHNNEQFF

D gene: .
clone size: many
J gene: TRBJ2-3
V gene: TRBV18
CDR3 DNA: TGTGCCAGCTCATGGCCACCCGGGCCCTCGGCAGATACGCAGTATTTT
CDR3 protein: CASSWPPGPSADTQYF

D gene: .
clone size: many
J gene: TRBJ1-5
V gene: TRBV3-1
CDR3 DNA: TGTGCCAGCAGCCAAAGGGGTTTTGGGAATCAGCCCCAGCATTTT
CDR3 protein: CASSQRGFGNQPQHF